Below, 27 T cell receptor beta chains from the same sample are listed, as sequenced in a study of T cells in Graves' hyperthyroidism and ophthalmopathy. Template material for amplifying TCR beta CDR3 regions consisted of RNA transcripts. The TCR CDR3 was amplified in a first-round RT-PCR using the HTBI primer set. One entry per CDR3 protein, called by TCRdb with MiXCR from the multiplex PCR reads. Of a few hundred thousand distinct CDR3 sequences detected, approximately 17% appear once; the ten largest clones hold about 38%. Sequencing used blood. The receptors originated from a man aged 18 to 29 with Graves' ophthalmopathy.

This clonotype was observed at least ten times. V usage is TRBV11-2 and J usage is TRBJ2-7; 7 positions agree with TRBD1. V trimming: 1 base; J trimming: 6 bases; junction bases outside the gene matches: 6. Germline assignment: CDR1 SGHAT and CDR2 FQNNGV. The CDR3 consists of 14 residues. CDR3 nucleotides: TGTGCCAGCAGCTTAGGGGCAGGGGGTTTCGAGCAGTACTTC. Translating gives CASSLGAGGFEQYF.

CDR3 DNA: TGTGCCAGCAGGCGACTAGCGGGTGAGCCCTCCTACAATGAGCAGTTCTTC. Translation gives CASRRLAGEPSYNEQFF. The gene calls are TRBV6-2 or TRBV6-3 and TRBJ2-1; 10 positions match TRBD2. Unmatched junction bases numbered 8, after V lost 6 bases and J lost 0 bases. Germline V CDR1 and CDR2: MNHEY, SVGEGT. There are 17 residues in the CDR3.

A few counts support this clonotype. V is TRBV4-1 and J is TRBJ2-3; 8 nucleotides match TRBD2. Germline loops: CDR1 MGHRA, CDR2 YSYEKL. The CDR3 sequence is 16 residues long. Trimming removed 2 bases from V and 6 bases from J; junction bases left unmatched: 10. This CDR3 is CASSQPPRGGPDTQYF. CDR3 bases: TGCGCCAGCAGCCAACCACCACGGGGGGGCCCGGATACGCAGTATTTT.

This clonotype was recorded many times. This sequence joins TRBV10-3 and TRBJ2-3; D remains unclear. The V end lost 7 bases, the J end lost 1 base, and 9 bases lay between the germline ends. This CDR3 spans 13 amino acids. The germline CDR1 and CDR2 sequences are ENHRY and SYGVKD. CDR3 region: CAIKLTGTDTQYF. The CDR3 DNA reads TGTGCCATCAAACTCACCGGCACAGATACGCAGTATTTT.

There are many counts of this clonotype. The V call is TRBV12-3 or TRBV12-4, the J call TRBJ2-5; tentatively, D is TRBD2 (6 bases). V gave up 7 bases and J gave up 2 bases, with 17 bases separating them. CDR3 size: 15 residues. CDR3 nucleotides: TGTGCCAGCACCCCCATCGTGGGGGGACAAGAGACCCAGTACTTC. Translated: CASTPIVGGQETQYF.

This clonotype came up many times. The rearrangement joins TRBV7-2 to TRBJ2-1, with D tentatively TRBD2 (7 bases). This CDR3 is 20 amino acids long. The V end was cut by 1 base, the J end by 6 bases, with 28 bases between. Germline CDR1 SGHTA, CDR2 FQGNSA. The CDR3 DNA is TGTGCCAGCAGCTTAGGGATCAGGCGGTTGGCGGGGGCGCCGGGCAATGAGCAGTTCTTC. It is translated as CASSLGIRRLAGAPGNEQFF.

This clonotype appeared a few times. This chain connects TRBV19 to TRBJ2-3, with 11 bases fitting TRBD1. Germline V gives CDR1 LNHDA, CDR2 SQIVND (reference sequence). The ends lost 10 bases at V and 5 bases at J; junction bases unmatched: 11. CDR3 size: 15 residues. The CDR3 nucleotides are TGTGCCACCCAGGGTGGGGGGACAGGGGGAGATACGCAGTATTTT. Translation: CATQGGGTGGDTQYF.

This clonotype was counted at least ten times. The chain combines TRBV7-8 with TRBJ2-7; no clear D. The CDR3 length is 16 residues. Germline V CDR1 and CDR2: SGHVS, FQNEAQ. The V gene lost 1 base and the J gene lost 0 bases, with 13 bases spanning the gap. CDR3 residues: CASSLGRHLSSYEQYF. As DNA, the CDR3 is TGTGCCAGCAGCTTAGGGCGACACCTGAGCTCCTACGAGCAGTACTTC.

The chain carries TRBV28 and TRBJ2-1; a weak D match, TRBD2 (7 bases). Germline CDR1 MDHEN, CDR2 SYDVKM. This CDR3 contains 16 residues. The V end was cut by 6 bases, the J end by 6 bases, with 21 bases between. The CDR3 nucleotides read TGTGCCAGCAGCCCCATGGGGGGCGGGAGCGGCAATGAGCAGTTCTTC. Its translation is CASSPMGGGSGNEQFF.

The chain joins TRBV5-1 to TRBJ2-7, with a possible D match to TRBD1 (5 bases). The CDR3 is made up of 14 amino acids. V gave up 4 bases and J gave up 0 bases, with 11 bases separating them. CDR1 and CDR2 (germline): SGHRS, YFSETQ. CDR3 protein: CASSQRQSSYEQYF. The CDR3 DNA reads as TGCGCCAGCAGCCAGAGACAGAGCTCCTACGAGCAGTACTTC.

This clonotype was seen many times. This CDR3 is CSVEDHRRTEAFF. Written as DNA, the CDR3 is TGCAGCGTTGAAGATCACAGGAGGACTGAAGCTTTCTTT. The chain joins TRBV29-1 to TRBJ1-1; possibly TRBD1 for D (5 bases). V lost 0 bases and J 5 bases, leaving 10 bases between the germline ends. Germline V gives CDR1 SQVTM, CDR2 ANQGSEA. This CDR3 contains 13 residues.

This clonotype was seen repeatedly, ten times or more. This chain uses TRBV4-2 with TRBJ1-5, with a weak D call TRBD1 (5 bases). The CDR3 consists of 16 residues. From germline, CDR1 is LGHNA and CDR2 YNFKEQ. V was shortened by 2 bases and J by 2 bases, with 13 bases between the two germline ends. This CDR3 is CASSQLGGGGNQPQHF. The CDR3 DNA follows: TGTGCCAGCAGCCAACTGGGGGGAGGTGGCAATCAGCCCCAGCATTTT.

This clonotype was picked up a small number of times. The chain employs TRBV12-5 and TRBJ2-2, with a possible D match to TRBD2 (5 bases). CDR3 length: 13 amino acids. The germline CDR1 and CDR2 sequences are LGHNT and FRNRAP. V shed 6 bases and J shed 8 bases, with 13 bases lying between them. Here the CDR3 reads CASGPGSGGELFF. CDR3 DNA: TGTGCTAGTGGACCGGGGTCAGGAGGGGAGCTGTTTTTT. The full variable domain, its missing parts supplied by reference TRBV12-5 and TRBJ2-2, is DARVTQTPRHKVTEMGQEVTMRCQPILGHNTVFWYRQTMMQGLELLAYFRNRAPLDDSGMPKDRFSAEMPDATLATLKIQPSEPRDSAVYFCASGPGSGGELFFGEGSRLTVL.

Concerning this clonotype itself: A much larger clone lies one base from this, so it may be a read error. CDR3 protein: CVSSPLGGHQPQHF. CDR3 nucleotide sequence: TGTGTCAGCAGCCCCCTGGGCGGGCATCAGCCCCAGCATTTT. This chain connects TRBV7-9 to TRBJ1-5; no reliable D call. Germline loops: CDR1 SEHNR, CDR2 FQNEAQ (reference sequence). The CDR3 consists of 14 residues. Supplemented by reference TRBV7-9 and TRBJ1-5, the full variable domain reads DTGVSQNPRHKITKRGQNVTFRCDPISEHNRLYWYRQTLGQGPEFLTYFQNEAQLEKSRLLSDRFSAERPKGSFSTLEIQRTEQGDSAMYLCVSSPLGGHQPQHFGDGTRLSIL.

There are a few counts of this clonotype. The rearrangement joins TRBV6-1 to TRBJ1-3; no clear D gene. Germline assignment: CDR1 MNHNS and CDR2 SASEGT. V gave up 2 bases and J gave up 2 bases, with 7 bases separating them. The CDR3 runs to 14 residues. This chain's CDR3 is CASSERGAGNTIYF. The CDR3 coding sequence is TGTGCCAGCAGTGAACGGGGTGCTGGAAACACCATATATTTT.

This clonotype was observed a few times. The CDR3 sequence is CASSLRGALETQYF. For the CDR3, the DNA is TGTGCCAGCAGCTTGAGGGGGGCCCTAGAGACCCAGTACTTC. The gene calls are TRBV5-6 and TRBJ2-5; either TRBD1 or TRBD2 may supply D (6 bases each). Germline CDR1 reads SGHDT; CDR2 reads YYEEEE. This CDR3 is built from 14 residues. The germline V and J ends were trimmed by 1 base and 4 bases, with 11 bases remaining between them.

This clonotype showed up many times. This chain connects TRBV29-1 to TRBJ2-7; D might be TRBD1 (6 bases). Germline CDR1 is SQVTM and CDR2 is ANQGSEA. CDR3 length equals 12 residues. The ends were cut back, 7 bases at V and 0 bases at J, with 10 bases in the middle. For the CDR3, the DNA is TGCAGCGCTGGACAGAGCTCCTACGAGCAGTACTTC. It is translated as CSAGQSSYEQYF.

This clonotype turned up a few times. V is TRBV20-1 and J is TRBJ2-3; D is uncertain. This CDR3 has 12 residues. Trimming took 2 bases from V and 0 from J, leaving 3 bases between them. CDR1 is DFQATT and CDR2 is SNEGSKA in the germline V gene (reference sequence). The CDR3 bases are TGCAGTGCTAGATCAAGCACAGATACGCAGTATTTT. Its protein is CSARSSTDTQYF.

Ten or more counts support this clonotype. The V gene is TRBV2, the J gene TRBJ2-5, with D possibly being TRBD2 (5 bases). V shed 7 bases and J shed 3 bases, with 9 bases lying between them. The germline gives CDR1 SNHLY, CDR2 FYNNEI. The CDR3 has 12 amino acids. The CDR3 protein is CASIDGEETQYF. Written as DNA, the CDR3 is TGTGCCAGCATCGACGGGGAAGAGACCCAGTACTTC. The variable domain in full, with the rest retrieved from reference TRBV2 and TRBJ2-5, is EPEVTQTPSHQVTQMGQEVILRCVPISNHLYFYWYRQILGQKVEFLVSFYNNEISEKSEIFDDQFSVERPDGSNFTLKIRSTKLEDSAMYFCASIDGEETQYFGPGTRLLVL.

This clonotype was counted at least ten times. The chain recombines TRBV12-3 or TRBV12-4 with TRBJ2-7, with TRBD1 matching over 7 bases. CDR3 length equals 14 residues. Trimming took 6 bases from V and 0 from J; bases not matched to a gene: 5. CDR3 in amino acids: CASSNQGDSYEQYF. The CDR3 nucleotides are TGTGCCAGCAGCAACCAGGGGGACTCCTACGAGCAGTACTTC.

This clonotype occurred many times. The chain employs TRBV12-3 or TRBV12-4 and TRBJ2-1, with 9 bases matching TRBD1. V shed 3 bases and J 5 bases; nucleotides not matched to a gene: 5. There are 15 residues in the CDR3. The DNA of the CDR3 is TGTGCCAGCAGTTTTCGGACAGGGGCTAACAATGAGCAGTTCTTC. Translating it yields CASSFRTGANNEQFF.

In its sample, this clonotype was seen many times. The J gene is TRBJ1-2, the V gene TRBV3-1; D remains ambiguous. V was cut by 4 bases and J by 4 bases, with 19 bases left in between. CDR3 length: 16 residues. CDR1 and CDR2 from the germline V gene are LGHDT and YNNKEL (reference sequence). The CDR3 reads CASSLLSGSGGYGYTF. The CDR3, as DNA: TGTGCCAGCAGCCTACTTAGCGGGAGTGGTGGCTATGGCTACACCTTC.

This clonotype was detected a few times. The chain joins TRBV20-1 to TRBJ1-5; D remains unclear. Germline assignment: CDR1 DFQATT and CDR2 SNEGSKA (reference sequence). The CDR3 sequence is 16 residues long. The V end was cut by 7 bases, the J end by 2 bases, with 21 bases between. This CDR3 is CSVRPPPDVGNQPQHF. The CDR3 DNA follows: TGCAGTGTCCGTCCCCCACCGGATGTCGGCAATCAGCCCCAGCATTTT.

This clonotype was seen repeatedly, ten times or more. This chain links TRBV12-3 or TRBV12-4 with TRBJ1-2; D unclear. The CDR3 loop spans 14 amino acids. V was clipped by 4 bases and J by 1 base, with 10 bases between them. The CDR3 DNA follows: TGTGCCAGCAGTTATTTCGGCAGTAACTATGGCTACACCTTC. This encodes CASSYFGSNYGYTF.

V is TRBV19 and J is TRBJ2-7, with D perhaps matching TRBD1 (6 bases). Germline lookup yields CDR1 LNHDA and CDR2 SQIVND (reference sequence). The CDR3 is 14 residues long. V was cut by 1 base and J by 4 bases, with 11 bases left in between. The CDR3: CASSIAEGGYEQYF. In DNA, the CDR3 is TGTGCCAGTAGTATAGCTGAAGGGGGATACGAGCAGTACTTC.

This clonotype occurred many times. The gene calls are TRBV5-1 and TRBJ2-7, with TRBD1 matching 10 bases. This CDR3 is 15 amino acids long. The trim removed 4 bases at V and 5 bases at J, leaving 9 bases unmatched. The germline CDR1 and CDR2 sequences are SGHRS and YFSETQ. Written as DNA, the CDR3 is TGCGCCAGCAGCGCAAAGACAGGGGGCTTGGACGAGCAGTACTTC. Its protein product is CASSAKTGGLDEQYF.

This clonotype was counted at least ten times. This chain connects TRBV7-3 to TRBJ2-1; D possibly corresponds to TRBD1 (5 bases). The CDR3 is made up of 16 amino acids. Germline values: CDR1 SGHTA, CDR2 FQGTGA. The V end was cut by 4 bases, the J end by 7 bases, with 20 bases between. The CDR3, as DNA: TGTGCCAGCAGCTACGATGGACATGGGCTTAGGAATGAGCAGTTCTTC. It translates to CASSYDGHGLRNEQFF.